Included here is one T cell receptor beta chain sequence, with context. Its target is unknown. This specimen belongs to a study of OX40 agonist ivuxolimab in advanced cancers. Study overall: Clinicians treated patients with ivuxolimab, an agonistic anti-OX40 (CD134) antibody. Participants averaged approximately 61 years of age (range roughly 23 to 79) and were roughly 83% male. Whole-study results and caveats: The antigens recognized by the expanded peripheral T cells, that is their antigen specificity, were not determined. With doses of 0.1 to 3.0 mg/kg, CD4+ and CD8+ blood T cells had undergone clonal expansion by week 6.

V lost 2 bases and J lost 5, with 28 bases in between. This CDR3 has 20 residues. Germline loops: CDR1 MNHNS, CDR2 SASEGT. Clones were sequenced by immunoSEQ multiplex PCR, and TCRdb holds only the in-frame ones, with some missing. The data show about 33,000 clones, around 90% seen once. The material sequenced was CD4+ or CD8+ T cells sorted from blood, taken in a trial of the OX40 agonist ivuxolimab. The chain carries TRBV6-1 and TRBJ1-3; D is possibly TRBD1 (6 bases). The receptor was derived from an adult with an advanced solid tumor such as melanoma, head and neck, liver or kidney cancer. This chain's CDR3 is CASSERGAGTDYPRRNTIYF. CDR3 DNA sequence: TGTGCCAGCAGTGAAAGGGGGGCAGGAACAGACTACCCTCGAAGAAACACCATATATTTT.